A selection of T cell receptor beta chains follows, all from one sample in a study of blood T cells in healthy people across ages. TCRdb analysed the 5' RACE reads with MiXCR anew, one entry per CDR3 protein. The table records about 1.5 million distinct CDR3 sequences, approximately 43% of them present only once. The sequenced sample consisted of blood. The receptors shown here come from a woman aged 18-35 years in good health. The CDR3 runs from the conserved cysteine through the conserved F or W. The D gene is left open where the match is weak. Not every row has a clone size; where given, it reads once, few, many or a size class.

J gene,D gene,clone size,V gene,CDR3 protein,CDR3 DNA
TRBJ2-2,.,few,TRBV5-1,CASSSDRLYTGELFF,TGCGCCAGCAGCAGCGACAGACTCTACACCGGGGAGCTGTTTTTT
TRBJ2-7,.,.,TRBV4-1,CASSRRTISSYNEQYF,TGCGCCAGCAGCCGCCGGACTATTAGTTCCTACAATGAGCAGTACTTC
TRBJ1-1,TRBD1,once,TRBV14,CASSHWGQGAEGAEAFF,TGTGCCAGCAGCCATTGGGGACAGGGCGCGGAGGGGGCTGAAGCTTTCTTT
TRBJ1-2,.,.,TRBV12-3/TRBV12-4,CASSFDVVPLDYGYTF,TGTGCCAGCAGTTTCGACGTGGTTCCTTTGGACTATGGCTACACCTTC
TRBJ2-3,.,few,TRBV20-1,CSARDGHASTDTQYF,TGCAGTGCTAGAGATGGGCACGCTAGCACAGATACGCAGTATTTT
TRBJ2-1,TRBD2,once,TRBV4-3,CPSSHPTSGSRFYEQFF,TGCCCCAGCAGCCACCCGACTAGCGGAAGTCGATTCTATGAGCAATTCTTC
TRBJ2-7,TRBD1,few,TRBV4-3,CASSRGQGEAYEQYF,TGCGCCAGCAGCCGAGGACAGGGTGAAGCCTACGAGCAGTACTTC
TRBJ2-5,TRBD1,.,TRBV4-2,CASSQDLGQGNQETQYF,TGTGCCAGCAGTCAAGATTTGGGACAGGGAAATCAAGAGACCCAGTACTTC
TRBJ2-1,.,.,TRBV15,CATSREGARFHEQFF,TGTGCCACCAGCAGAGAAGGGGCGCGCTTCCACGAGCAGTTCTTC
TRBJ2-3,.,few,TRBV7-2,CASSRDVGTDTQYF,TGTGCCAGCAGCCGAGACGTGGGCACAGATACGCAGTATTTT
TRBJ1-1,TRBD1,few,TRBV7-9,CASSSMTGPGGNTEAFF,TGTGCCAGCAGCTCGATGACAGGGCCAGGTGGAAACACTGAAGCTTTCTTT
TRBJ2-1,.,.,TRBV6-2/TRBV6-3,CASSRAASSYNEQFF,TGTGCCAGCAGCCGGGCGGCTAGCTCCTACAATGAGCAGTTCTTC
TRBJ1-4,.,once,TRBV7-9,CASSLVIGQNEKLFF,TGTGCCAGCAGCTTAGTAATAGGACAGAATGAAAAACTGTTTTTT
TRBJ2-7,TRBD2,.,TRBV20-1,CSASKRLAGDEQYF,TGCAGTGCTAGCAAACGCCTAGCGGGAGACGAGCAGTACTTC
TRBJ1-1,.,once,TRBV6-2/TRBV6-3,CAGIGFSNTEAFF,TGTGCCGGCATTGGATTCTCGAACACTGAAGCTTTCTTT
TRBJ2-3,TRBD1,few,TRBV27,CASSPFNRGPQYF,TGTGCCAGCAGTCCCTTCAACAGGGGCCCGCAGTATTTT